This entry concerns a single T cell receptor (beta chain). Its antigen is not known. The PCR ran on 60 Vbeta and 13 Jbeta primers. Generated by immunoSEQ multiplex PCR, the TCRdb table keeps only in-frame clones and is missing some. Its table records some 120,000 clones. This sample is part of a study of cytomegalovirus exposure and HLA in healthy donors. Findings and caveats of the study: Later analysis found that TCR beta chains associated with HLA were more clonally expanded than other, equally common chains. The authors enumerated roughly 180 TCR beta chains as linked to cytomegalovirus. Later analysis demonstrated an association between a missense DCLRE1C variant and TCR beta V- and J-gene trimming. The HLA-A and HLA-B alleles of most subjects were reportedly predicted accurately from TCR beta sequences.

The TCR was taken from a man aged 25-40 years in good health and CMV-seronegative. The specimen sequenced was PBMCs.

The CDR3 nucleotides are TGTGCCAGCAGTGAAAATGGCAGGGCCTCTTATAGCAATCAGCCCCAGCATTTT. The encoded protein is CASSENGRASYSNQPQHF. This chain uses TRBV2 with TRBJ1-5; the D gene is possibly TRBD1 (5 bases). Trimming removed 2 bases at V and 0 bases at J, with 17 bases between. Germline lookup yields CDR1 SNHLY and CDR2 FYNNEI. The CDR3 contains 18 residues.